Following are 10 T cell receptor beta chains from one sample sequenced in a study of cytomegalovirus exposure and HLA in healthy donors. Researchers ran the PCR with 60 Vbeta and 13 Jbeta primers. Data came from immunoSEQ multiplex PCR; TCRdb stores just in-frame clones and leaves some out. Among 100,000 to 120,000 clones listed, under 85% were seen once. The sample taken for sequencing was PBMCs. Receptors were obtained from a man between 25 and 39 years old in good health and CMV-seropositive.

The V and J genes are TRBV7-2 and TRBJ2-2, with 7 bases that match TRBD1. There are 14 residues in the CDR3. Germline values: CDR1 SGHTA, CDR2 FQGNSA. V trimming: 4 bases; J trimming: 4 bases; junction bases outside the gene matches: 3. CDR3 sequence reads: CASSSQGSTGELFF. CDR3 DNA: TGTGCCAGCAGCTCACAGGGGTCCACCGGGGAGCTGTTTTTT.

CDR3 region: CSVRQGDYTEAFF. The CDR3 DNA follows: TGCAGCGTCCGACAGGGGGATTACACTGAAGCTTTCTTT. The J gene is TRBJ1-1, the V gene TRBV29-1; 9 bases line up with TRBD1. The CDR3 runs 13 residues. V shed 6 bases and J 3 bases; nucleotides not matched to a gene: 5. Germline lookup yields CDR1 SQVTM and CDR2 ANQGSEA.

Only a few counts were recorded for this clone. The chain uses TRBV4-3 and TRBJ2-7, with 8 bases aligning to TRBD1. V was clipped by 4 bases and J by 0 bases; unmatched bases: 5. The CDR3 consists of 15 residues. Germline V gene sequence: CDR1 LGHNA, CDR2 YSLEER. The CDR3: CASSRRQGSSYEQYF. CDR3 sequence (DNA): TGCGCCAGCAGCCGAAGACAGGGGAGCTCCTACGAGCAGTACTTC.

This chain connects TRBV4-3 to TRBJ2-1; 8 bases map to TRBD2. The CDR3 covers 17 residues. Looked up from germline, CDR1 is LGHNA and CDR2 is YSLEER. The J segment lost 6 bases and the V segment lost 1 base, leaving 11 bases of the junction unmatched. CDR3: CASSQAYRLAGFNEQFF. CDR3 DNA sequence: TGCGCCAGCAGCCAAGCGTATCGGCTAGCGGGCTTCAATGAGCAGTTCTTC.

The chain carries TRBV7-2 and TRBJ2-3, with D unresolved. This CDR3 contains 17 residues. Germline V gene lookup returns CDR1 SGHTA and CDR2 FQGNSA. With 1 base removed from V and 2 bases from J, the gap between germline ends came to 16 bases. The CDR3 spells CASSLDGPNSNTDTQYF. The CDR3 DNA sequence: TGTGCCAGCAGCTTAGATGGTCCTAACTCGAACACAGATACGCAGTATTTT.

J is TRBJ2-7 and V is TRBV25-1, with 8 positions matching TRBD1. Germline V gene sequence: CDR1 MGHDK, CDR2 SYGVNS. With 4 bases clipped from V and 2 bases from J, the junction kept 7 bases outside the gene matches. CDR3 length equals 15 residues. The chain's CDR3 is CASSVPGTGAYEQYF. CDR3 sequence (DNA): TGTGCCAGCAGTGTTCCCGGGACAGGAGCCTACGAGCAGTACTTC.

J is TRBJ2-4 and V is TRBV10-3; 7 bases align to TRBD1. The germline gives CDR1 ENHRY, CDR2 SYGVKD. The CDR3 loop spans 13 amino acids. Unmatched junction bases numbered 11, after V lost 10 bases and J lost 8 bases. The CDR3 region is CATASGDRDIQYF. CDR3 coding DNA: TGTGCCACCGCTTCCGGGGACAGAGACATTCAGTACTTC.

The chain recombines TRBV28 with TRBJ2-7; 9 bases map to TRBD1. The CDR3 length is 14 residues. V shed 8 bases and J 2 bases; nucleotides not matched to a gene: 7. Germline CDR1 and CDR2: MDHEN and SYDVKM. The CDR3 bases are TGTGCCAGCGGTACCGACAGGGGGACCTACGAGCAGTACTTC. Translated: CASGTDRGTYEQYF.

In this sample, this clone turned up a few times. The V call is TRBV7-9, the J call TRBJ1-6; TRBD1 aligns across 8 bases. Per germline, CDR1 SEHNR and CDR2 FQNEAQ (reference sequence). The CDR3 length is 14 residues. Trimming took 5 bases from V and 7 from J; bases not matched to a gene: 4. The CDR3 is CASSTQGGNSPLHF. Here the CDR3 DNA reads TGTGCCAGCAGCACACAGGGGGGGAATTCACCCCTCCACTTT.

The rearrangement joins TRBV10-3 to TRBJ1-5, with D perhaps TRBD1 (6 bases). The CDR3 covers 17 residues. The germline V and J ends were trimmed by 0 bases and 4 bases, with 16 bases remaining between them. Germline CDR1 and CDR2: ENHRY and SYGVKD. The CDR3 region is CAISESIETGSNQPQHF. The CDR3 bases are TGTGCCATCAGTGAGTCGATCGAGACAGGATCAAATCAGCCCCAGCATTTT.